Reported below is one TCR beta chain. The antigen remains unidentified. Germline loops: CDR1 SGHRS, CDR2 YFSETQ. The ends were cut back, 0 bases at V and 2 bases at J, with 11 bases in the middle. The CDR3 spans 15 residues. The PCR employed 60 Vbeta primers together with 13 Jbeta primers. Generated by immunoSEQ multiplex PCR, the TCRdb table keeps only in-frame clones and is missing some. Among 70,000 to 90,000 clones listed, around 66% were seen once. These data are taken from a study of cytomegalovirus exposure and HLA in healthy donors. Points from the study as a whole: Roughly even sequencing depth across donors was the assumption behind the presence/absence analyses. Follow-up analysis seemed to connect common viral pathogens with several of the most significant clusters identified. Previously analyzed data showed that most TCR beta V segments were productive at a frequency of about 90% or about 30%. A later analysis showed that HLA-associated TCR beta chains had undergone more clonal expansion than equally common others.

This TCR was recovered from a middle-aged woman in good health and CMV-seropositive. Sequenced: PBMCs. V usage is TRBV5-1 and J usage is TRBJ2-5, with D possibly being TRBD1 (5 bases). This CDR3 is CASSLAGMKQETQYF. CDR3 sequence (DNA): TGCGCCAGCAGCTTGGCAGGGATGAAACAAGAGACCCAGTACTTC.